The 7 T cell receptor beta chains in this list originate from one sample, sequenced in a study of T cells in Graves' hyperthyroidism and ophthalmopathy (dated by TCRdb to between 2018 and 2020). The library was made by multiplex PCR. The instrument was an Illumina HiSeq 2000. The TCR beta CDR3 regions were amplified from RNA transcripts. A first-round RT-PCR of the TCR CDR3 used the HTBI primer set with the Qiagen OneStep RT-PCR kit. TCRdb redid the processing of the public reads, applying fastp at Q25 and MiXCR, and retained in-frame beta chains. Records with the same CDR3 protein are collapsed into one entry carrying the most frequent genes and DNA. In all, the sample holds under 300,000 distinct CDR3 sequences, and 13% to 15% of those were seen once. The biggest ten clones account for about an eighth of the sample. The sequencing input was blood. The receptor set was obtained from a woman aged 40 to 50 with Graves' hyperthyroidism that later progressed to Graves' ophthalmopathy.

The V call is TRBV7-9, the J call TRBJ2-7, with 8 bases that match TRBD1. Trimming at V came to 8 bases and at J to 4 bases, leaving 7 bases not matched to a gene. The CDR3 sequence is 13 residues long. CDR1 and CDR2 (germline): SEHNR, FQNEAQ (reference sequence). CDR3 in amino acids: CASLGQGGYEQYF. CDR3 DNA sequence: TGTGCCAGCCTCGGACAGGGAGGTTACGAGCAGTACTTC.

With regard to this clonotype: It may be a read error: a sequence one base away is much more abundant. The chain combines TRBV12-3 or TRBV12-4 with TRBJ1-6; possible D gene TRBD1, 5 bases. The CDR3 covers 15 residues. The ends were cut back, 4 bases at V and 10 bases at J, with 17 bases in the middle. CDR3 sequence: CASSSRGTPVSPLHF. In DNA, the CDR3 is TGTGCCAGCAGTTCCCGCGGGACCCCAGTCTCACCCCTCCACTTT.

Concerning this clonotype: A read error is possible here, since a much larger clone lies one base away. The genes are TRBV28 and TRBJ1-5; weak D call: TRBD1 (5 bases). The CDR3 is 14 residues long. Germline loops: CDR1 MDHEN, CDR2 SYDVKM. V lost 6 bases to trimming and J lost 3 bases, with 12 bases between them. CDR3 amino acids: CASSQTVTNQPQHF. The CDR3 coding sequence is TGTGCCAGCAGCCAGACAGTCACCAATCAGCCCCAGCATTTT. The complete variable domain, with remaining parts taken from reference TRBV28 and TRBJ1-5, reads DVKVTQSSRYLVKRTGEKVFLECVQDMDHENMFWYRQDPGLGLRLIYFSYDVKMKEKGDIPEGYSVSREKKERFSLILESASTNQTSMYLCASSQTVTNQPQHFGDGTRLSIL.

Ten or more counts support this clonotype. The chain carries TRBV24-1 and TRBJ2-1; TRBD2 matches 8 bases. This CDR3 is 16 amino acids long. V shed 1 base and J 2 bases; nucleotides not matched to a gene: 3. Germline V gene lookup returns CDR1 KGHDR and CDR2 SFDVKD. The CDR3 protein is CATSDFTGGAYNEQFF. The CDR3 region has the DNA TGTGCCACCAGTGATTTCACGGGGGGGGCCTACAATGAGCAGTTCTTC.

The chain couples TRBV4-1 to TRBJ1-2; D gene uncertain. This CDR3 region has 13 residues. V lost 0 bases and J lost 3, with 5 bases in between. Germline assignment: CDR1 MGHRA and CDR2 YSYEKL. Here the CDR3 reads CASSQDGDYGYTF. In DNA form, the CDR3 reads TGCGCCAGCAGCCAAGATGGAGACTATGGCTACACCTTC.

A few counts support this clonotype. V gene TRBV19 combines with J gene TRBJ1-1; D is undetermined. Germline V CDR1 and CDR2: LNHDA, SQIVND (reference sequence). V gave up 1 base and J gave up 2 bases, with 20 bases separating them. The CDR3 runs to 18 residues. The CDR3 here is CASSIGVWGSGSNTEAFF. CDR3 nucleotides: TGTGCCAGTAGTATAGGCGTGTGGGGTTCAGGTAGCAACACTGAAGCTTTCTTT.

This clonotype has a count of ten or more. This rearrangement joins TRBV5-1 to TRBJ2-2; 7 nucleotides line up with TRBD2. V lost 3 bases to trimming and J lost 0 bases; unmatched junction nucleotides: 5. Germline V gene data show CDR1 as SGHRS and CDR2 as YFSETQ. CDR3 length: 16 residues. This CDR3 is CASSSGGTTNTGELFF. For the CDR3, the DNA is TGCGCCAGCAGCTCCGGGGGGACTACGAACACCGGGGAGCTGTTTTTT.